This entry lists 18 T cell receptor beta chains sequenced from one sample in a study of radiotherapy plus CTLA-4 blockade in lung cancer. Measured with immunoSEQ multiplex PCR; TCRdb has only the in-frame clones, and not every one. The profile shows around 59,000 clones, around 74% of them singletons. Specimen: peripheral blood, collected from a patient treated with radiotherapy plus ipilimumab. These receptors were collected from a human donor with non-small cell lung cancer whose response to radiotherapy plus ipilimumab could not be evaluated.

In DNA form, the CDR3 reads TGTGCCAGCAGTACCGATCCGGGGCAGCCGCGGGACGGATATTTT. Translated: CASSTDPGQPRDGYF. This chain connects TRBV28 to TRBJ1-3, with D maybe TRBD1 (5 bases). With 5 bases removed from V and 15 bases from J, the gap between germline ends came to 26 bases. Germline CDR1 and CDR2: MDHEN and SYDVKM. The CDR3 consists of 15 residues. The variable domain in full, with the rest retrieved from reference TRBV28 and TRBJ1-3, is DVKVTQSSRYLVKRTGEKVFLECVQDMDHENMFWYRQDPGLGLRLIYFSYDVKMKEKGDIPEGYSVSREKKERFSLILESASTNQTSMYLCASSTDPGQPRDGYFGEGSWLTVV.

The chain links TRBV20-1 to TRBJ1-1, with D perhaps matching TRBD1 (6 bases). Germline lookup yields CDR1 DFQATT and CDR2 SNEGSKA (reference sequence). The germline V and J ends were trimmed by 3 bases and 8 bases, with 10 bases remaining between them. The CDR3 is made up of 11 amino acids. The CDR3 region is CSASRGQEAFF. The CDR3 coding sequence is TGCAGTGCTAGTCGTGGACAGGAAGCTTTCTTT.

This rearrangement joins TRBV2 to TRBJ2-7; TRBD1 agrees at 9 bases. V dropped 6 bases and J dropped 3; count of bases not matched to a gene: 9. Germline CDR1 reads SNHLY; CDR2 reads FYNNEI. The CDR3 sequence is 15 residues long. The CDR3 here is CASSDSGQGDYEQYF. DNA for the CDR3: TGTGCCAGCAGCGACTCGGGACAGGGTGACTACGAGCAGTACTTC.

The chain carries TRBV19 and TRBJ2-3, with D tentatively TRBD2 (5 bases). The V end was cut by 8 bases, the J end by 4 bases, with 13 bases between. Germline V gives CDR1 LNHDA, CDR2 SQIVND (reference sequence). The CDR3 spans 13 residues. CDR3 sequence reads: CASSQRKADTQYF. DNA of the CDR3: TGTGCCAGTTCCCAGCGGAAAGCAGATACGCAGTATTTT.

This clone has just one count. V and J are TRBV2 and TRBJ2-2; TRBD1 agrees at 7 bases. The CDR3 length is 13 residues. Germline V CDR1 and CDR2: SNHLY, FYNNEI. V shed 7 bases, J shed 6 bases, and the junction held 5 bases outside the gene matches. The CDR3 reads CASNVDRAGELFF. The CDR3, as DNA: TGTGCCAGCAACGTTGACAGGGCCGGGGAGCTGTTTTTT.

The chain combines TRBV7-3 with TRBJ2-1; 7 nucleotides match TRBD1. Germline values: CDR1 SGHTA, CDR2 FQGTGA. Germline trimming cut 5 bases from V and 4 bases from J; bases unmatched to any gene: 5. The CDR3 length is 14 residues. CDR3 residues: CASSANRGYNEQFF. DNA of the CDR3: TGTGCCAGCAGCGCTAACAGGGGTTACAATGAGCAGTTCTTC.

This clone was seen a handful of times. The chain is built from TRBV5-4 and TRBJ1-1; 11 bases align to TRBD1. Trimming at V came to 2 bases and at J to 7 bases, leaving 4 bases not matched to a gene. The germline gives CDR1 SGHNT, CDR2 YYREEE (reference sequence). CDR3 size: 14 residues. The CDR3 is CASSFGTGGIEAFF. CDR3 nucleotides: TGTGCCAGCAGCTTCGGGACAGGGGGAATTGAAGCTTTCTTT.

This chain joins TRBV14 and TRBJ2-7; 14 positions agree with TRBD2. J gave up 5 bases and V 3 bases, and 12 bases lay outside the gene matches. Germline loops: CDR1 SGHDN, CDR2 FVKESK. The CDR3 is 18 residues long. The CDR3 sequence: CASSHGLAGGPAMHEQYF. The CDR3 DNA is TGTGCCAGCAGCCACGGACTAGCGGGAGGTCCCGCCATGCACGAGCAGTACTTC.

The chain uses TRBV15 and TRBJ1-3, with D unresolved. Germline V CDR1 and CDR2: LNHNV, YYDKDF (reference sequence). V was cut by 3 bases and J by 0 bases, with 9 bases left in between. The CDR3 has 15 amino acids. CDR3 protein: CATSSHRDSGNTIYF. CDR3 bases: TGTGCCACCAGCAGCCACCGGGACTCTGGAAACACCATATATTTT.

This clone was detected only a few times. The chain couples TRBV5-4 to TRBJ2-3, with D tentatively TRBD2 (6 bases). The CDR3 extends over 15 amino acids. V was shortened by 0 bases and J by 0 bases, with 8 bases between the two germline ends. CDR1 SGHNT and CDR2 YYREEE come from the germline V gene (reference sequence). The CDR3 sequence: CASSLGGASTDTQYF. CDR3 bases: TGTGCCAGCAGCTTGGGCGGGGCTAGCACAGATACGCAGTATTTT.

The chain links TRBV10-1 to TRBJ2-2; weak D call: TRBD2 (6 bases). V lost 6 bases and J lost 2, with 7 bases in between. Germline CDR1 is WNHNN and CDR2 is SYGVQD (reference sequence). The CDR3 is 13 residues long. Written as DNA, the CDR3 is TGCGCCAGCAGCGGGAGCAACACCGGGGAGCTGTTTTTT. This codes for CASSGSNTGELFF.

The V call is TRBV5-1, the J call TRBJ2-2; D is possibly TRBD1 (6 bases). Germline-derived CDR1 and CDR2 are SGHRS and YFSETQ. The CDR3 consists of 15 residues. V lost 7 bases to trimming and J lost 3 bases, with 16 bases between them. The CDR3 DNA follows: TGCGCCAGCCTAGCAACAGGGAGTCACACCGGGGAGCTGTTTTTT. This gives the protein CASLATGSHTGELFF. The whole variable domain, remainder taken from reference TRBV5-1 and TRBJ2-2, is KAGVTQTPRYLIKTRGQQVTLSCSPISGHRSVSWYQQTPGQGLQFLFEYFSETQRNKGNFPGRFSGRQFSNSRSEMNVSTLELGDSALYLCASLATGSHTGELFFGEGSRLTVL.

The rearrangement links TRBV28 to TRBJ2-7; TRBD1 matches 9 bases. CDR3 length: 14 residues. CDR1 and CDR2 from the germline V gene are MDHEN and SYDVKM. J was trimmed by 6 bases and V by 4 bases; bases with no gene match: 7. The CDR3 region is CASSSTGTGFEQYF. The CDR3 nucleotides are TGTGCCAGCAGTTCTACCGGGACAGGGTTCGAGCAGTACTTC. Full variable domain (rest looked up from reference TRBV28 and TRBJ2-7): DVKVTQSSRYLVKRTGEKVFLECVQDMDHENMFWYRQDPGLGLRLIYFSYDVKMKEKGDIPEGYSVSREKKERFSLILESASTNQTSMYLCASSSTGTGFEQYFGPGTRLTVT.

The CDR3 DNA follows: TGTGCCAGTAGGGACAGGGACACCGGGGAGCTGTTTTTT. It translates to CASRDRDTGELFF. The V and J genes are TRBV19 and TRBJ2-2, with 8 positions matching TRBD1. CDR3 length: 13 amino acids. V dropped 6 bases and J dropped 3; count of bases not matched to a gene: 0. Germline CDR1 is LNHDA and CDR2 is SQIVND (reference sequence).

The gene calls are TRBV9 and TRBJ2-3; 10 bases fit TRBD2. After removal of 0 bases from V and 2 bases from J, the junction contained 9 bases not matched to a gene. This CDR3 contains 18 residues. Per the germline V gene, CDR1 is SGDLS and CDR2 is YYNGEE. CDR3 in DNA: TGTGCCAGCAGCGTAGAAGGTAGTAGCGGGGGGTTCACAGATACGCAGTATTTT. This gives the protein CASSVEGSSGGFTDTQYF.

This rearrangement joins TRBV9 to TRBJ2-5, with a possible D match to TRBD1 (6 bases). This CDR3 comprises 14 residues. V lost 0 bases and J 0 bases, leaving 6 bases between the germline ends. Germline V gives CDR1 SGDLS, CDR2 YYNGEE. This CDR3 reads CASSVEGDQETQYF. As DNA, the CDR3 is TGTGCCAGCAGCGTAGAGGGGGACCAAGAGACCCAGTACTTC.

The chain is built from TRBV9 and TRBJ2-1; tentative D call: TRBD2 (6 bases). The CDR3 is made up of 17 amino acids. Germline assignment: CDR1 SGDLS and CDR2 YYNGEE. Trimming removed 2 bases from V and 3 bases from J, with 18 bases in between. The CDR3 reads CASSVGEGRGLYNEQFF. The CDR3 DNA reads TGTGCCAGCAGCGTGGGGGAAGGTAGGGGACTCTACAATGAGCAGTTCTTC.

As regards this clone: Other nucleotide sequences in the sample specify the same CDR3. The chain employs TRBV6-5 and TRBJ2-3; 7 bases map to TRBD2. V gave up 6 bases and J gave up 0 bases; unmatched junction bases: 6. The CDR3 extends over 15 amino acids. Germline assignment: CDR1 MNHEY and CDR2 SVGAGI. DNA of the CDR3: TGTGCCAGCAGATCCGGACTAGGGAGCACAGATACGCAGTATTTT. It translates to CASRSGLGSTDTQYF.